This T cell receptor beta chain emerged from a study of T cells in tuberculosis. This clone has a handful of counts. Some clones are missing from TCRdb's copy, which holds only in-frame ones; the method was immunoSEQ multiplex PCR. Of approximately 34,000 clones listed, approximately 89% are singletons. Germline V gene data show CDR1 as MNHEY and CDR2 as SVGAGI. CDR3 length equals 15 residues. Trimming cost V 2 bases and J 6 bases; bases outside gene matches: 0. Time point indicated: new active TB diagnosis, blood taken before or within 7 days of starting treatment. The clonotype comes from an adult with tuberculosis. This material consisted of PBMCs, taken at tuberculosis diagnosis. The chain employs TRBV6-5 and TRBJ2-1; the match to TRBD2 covers 14 bases. CDR3 coding DNA: TGTGCCAGCAGTTACGGGACTAGCGGGGGCAATGAGCAGTTCTTC. This gives the protein CASSYGTSGGNEQFF.